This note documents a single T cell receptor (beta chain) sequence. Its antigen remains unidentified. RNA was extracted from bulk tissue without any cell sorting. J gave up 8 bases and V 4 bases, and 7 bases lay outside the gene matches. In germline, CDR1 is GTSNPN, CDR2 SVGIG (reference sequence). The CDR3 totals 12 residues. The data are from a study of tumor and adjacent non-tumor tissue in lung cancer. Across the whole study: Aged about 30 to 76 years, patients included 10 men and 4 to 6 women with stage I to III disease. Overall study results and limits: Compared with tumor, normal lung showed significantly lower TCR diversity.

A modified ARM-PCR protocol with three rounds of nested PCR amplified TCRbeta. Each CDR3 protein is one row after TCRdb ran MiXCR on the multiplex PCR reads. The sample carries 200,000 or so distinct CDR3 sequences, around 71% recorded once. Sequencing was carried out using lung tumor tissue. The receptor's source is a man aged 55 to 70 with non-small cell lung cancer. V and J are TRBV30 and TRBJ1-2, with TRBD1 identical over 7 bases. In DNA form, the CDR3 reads TGTGCCTGGAATGTAGACAGGGCCGGCTACACCTTC. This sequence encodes CAWNVDRAGYTF.